What follows is one T cell receptor beta chain and its context. Its target antigen remains unknown. No base qualities exist here, and no much larger clone lies one base off it. Collaborating institutions collected whole blood in K2EDTA tubes following their own protocols. For TCRbeta analysis, collaborators shipped samples as frozen whole blood, isolated PBMCs, or DNA extracted from either of those sample types. Taken from the germline V gene (reference sequence), the CDR1 and CDR2 loops are SEHNR and FQNEAQ. The trim is 4 bases for V and 10 bases for J, with a gap of 16 bases between the germline ends. The CDR3 starts with the cysteine, ends with the phenylalanine, and has 13 residues. Only the CDR3 part of the read is kept: 39 bases, read in frame from the first base. TCRbeta CDR3 regions were amplified from genomic DNA by means of the immunoSEQ Assay, a bias-controlled multiplex PCR. The original pipeline was this. Within the assay, amplification of reference gene primers was used to estimate how many nucleated cells each sample contained. To quantify the absolute abundance of each unique TCRbeta CDR3 rearrangement, sequence reads were collapsed and filtered. For each sample, productive Simpson clonality was calculated by taking the square root of Simpson's diversity index across productive rearrangements. In its TCRdb copy, this immuneACCESS table keeps in-frame sequences only and misses some clones. Where compared with another copy, unresolved V genes explain less than half of these, and the others have no known cause. V and J calls and clone size follow that table, whereas D and trimming were derived from the DNA. The sample table contains about 190,000 clones; only one count was recorded for more than 65% of them. The ten largest account for about 10% of the sample.

The data belong to a study of blood T cell repertoires in COVID-19 (dated by TCRdb to the early 2020s). Concerning the study at large: Samples covering the acute and convalescent phases of COVID-19 were provided by collaborators in the United States, Italy and Spain. The prospective study material was composed of cDNA or gDNA derived from T cells, B-cell-depleted T cells, or PBMCs. Deeply sampled blood TCRbeta repertoires from subjects exposed to, actively infected with, or recovered from COVID-19 were included in the dataset. A freely available public database, intended as a resource for researchers studying the immune response to SARS-CoV-2, is where the repertoires were released. The samples were drawn from two sources: the first 160 participants of the ongoing ImmuneRACE study, and approximately 1,300 subjects contributed by 6 global collaborators. Nearly every sample came with metadata listing a de-identified subject ID, COVID-19 status, age in years and sex. Where available, HLA class I and class II types were taken from metadata supplied by the sample provider and were not determined by assay-based typing. Results and caveats for the whole study, not just this receptor: Clinical and demographic metadata were provided uncurated, with the amount varying by source and participant.

Recombination joined TRBV7-9 with TRBJ1-1; the best D guess is TRBD1, with 5 bases matching. The specimen was peripheral blood. The TCR was taken from an elderly woman with active or convalescent COVID-19. CDR3 sequence: CASSSRGDLGAFF. In nucleotide form, the sequence is TGTGCCAGCAGCTCCCGAGGGGACTTAGGAGCTTTCTTT.